A single sample is the source of the 31 T cell receptor beta chains below, sequenced in a study of CD8 T cells in ankylosing spondylitis. TCRdb independently ran MiXCR on the 5' RACE reads; one entry per CDR3 protein. The top ten hold 6.6% of the sample, which has about 220,000 distinct CDR3 sequences, more than 25% seen once. Sample: blood, either unsorted or a sorted T cell fraction (not recorded which). Receptor source: a male donor with ankylosing spondylitis or in good health (not recorded which).

V and J are TRBV7-3 and TRBJ2-1, with D perhaps assigned TRBD1 or TRBD2 (6 bases each). Germline CDR1 reads SGHTA; CDR2 reads FQGTGA. V was clipped by 3 bases and J by 9 bases, with 18 bases between them. This CDR3 spans 15 amino acids. CDR3 nucleotide sequence: TGTGCCAGCAGCTTTACTGGGGACAAGGGGGGTGAGCAGTTCTTC. Protein sequence: CASSFTGDKGGEQFF.

In this sample, this clonotype turned up a few times. The V gene is TRBV20-1, the J gene TRBJ2-1; 9 nucleotides match TRBD2. Germline loops: CDR1 DFQATT, CDR2 SNEGSKA (reference sequence). The CDR3 is made up of 13 amino acids. V shed 7 bases and J 6 bases; nucleotides not matched to a gene: 7. The CDR3 coding sequence is TGCAGTGGTACTAGCGGGCGGGTCAATGAGCAGTTCTTC. Translation: CSGTSGRVNEQFF.

This clonotype appeared a few times. The genes are TRBV20-1 and TRBJ2-4; D remains ambiguous. This CDR3 is 12 amino acids long. V lost 6 bases to trimming and J lost 6 bases, with 12 bases between them. Germline loops: CDR1 DFQATT, CDR2 SNEGSKA (reference sequence). CDR3 protein: CSATKTSNIQYF. The DNA of the CDR3 is TGCAGTGCCACTAAGACCTCAAACATTCAGTACTTC.

In its sample, this clonotype was seen many times. The chain combines TRBV29-1 with TRBJ2-3; 14 bases agree with TRBD2. Germline V gene sequence: CDR1 SQVTM, CDR2 ANQGSEA. The V and J ends lost 4 bases and 4 bases, in that order; junction bases with no gene match: 4. This CDR3 is built from 15 residues. CDR3 bases: TGCAGCGTTGGAGGGACTAGCGGGAGCCCAGATACGCAGTATTTT. Translated: CSVGGTSGSPDTQYF.

This clonotype has a count of ten or more. The V and J genes are TRBV20-1 and TRBJ2-2; D uncertain. CDR1 is DFQATT, CDR2 SNEGSKA, per germline (reference sequence). The CDR3 spans 14 residues. V lost 0 bases to trimming and J lost 7 bases, with 12 bases between them. In nucleotides, the CDR3 is TGCAGTGCTAGAGATCAGGCTGGTGGCGGGGAGCTGTTTTTT. Protein sequence: CSARDQAGGGELFF.

The CDR3 here is CASSPVGQGKGGEAFF. The CDR3 DNA is TGTGCCAGCAGCCCGGTAGGACAGGGCAAGGGGGGTGAAGCTTTCTTT. J is TRBJ1-1 and V is TRBV5-5, with 8 bases lining up with TRBD1. The CDR3 contains 16 residues. V was clipped by 4 bases and J by 7 bases; unmatched bases: 15. CDR1 and CDR2 from the germline V gene are SGHKS and YYEKEE (reference sequence).

This clonotype was seen at least ten times. The chain employs TRBV20-1 and TRBJ2-7, with D uncertain. The CDR3 runs 15 residues. Germline V gene sequence: CDR1 DFQATT, CDR2 SNEGSKA (reference sequence). V gave up 2 bases and J gave up 3 bases, with 17 bases separating them. The CDR3 nucleotides read TGCAGTGCTAGAAGCAACGCCAACAAGAACTACGAGCAGTACTTC. Encoded protein: CSARSNANKNYEQYF.

This CDR3 is CASSGGTSNSYEQYF. The CDR3 bases are TGTGCCAGCAGCGGCGGGACTAGCAACTCCTACGAGCAGTACTTC. This sequence joins TRBV3-1 and TRBJ2-7; TRBD2 aligns across 9 bases. The CDR3 has 15 amino acids. With 5 bases clipped from V and 0 bases from J, the junction kept 5 bases outside the gene matches. Germline lookup yields CDR1 LGHDT and CDR2 YNNKEL (reference sequence).

The V and J genes are TRBV4-1 and TRBJ2-7; TRBD2 might be the D (7 bases). The CDR3 contains 16 residues. The germline gives CDR1 MGHRA, CDR2 YSYEKL. V lost 1 base to trimming and J lost 3 bases, with 16 bases between them. CDR3 in DNA: TGCGCCAGCAGCCAAGTAGGGGGAGGGCCTTACTACGAGCAGTACTTC. As protein: CASSQVGGGPYYEQYF.

There are many counts of this clonotype. The rearrangement uses TRBV7-2 and TRBJ2-1; no reliable D call. Between the trimmed V and J ends, which lost 1 base and 6 bases, there was a span of 13 bases. Germline V CDR1 and CDR2: SGHTA, FQGNSA. CDR3 length: 15 amino acids. CDR3 in DNA: TGTGCCAGCAGCTTAGGGGTAGGACCCAGCAATGAGCAGTTCTTC. Its translation: CASSLGVGPSNEQFF.

This clonotype was picked up many times. CDR3 protein: CASRRDGEEAFF. The CDR3, as DNA: TGCGCCAGCAGACGGGACGGAGAGGAAGCTTTCTTT. The chain has TRBV5-1 and TRBJ1-1; D might be TRBD1 (5 bases). The CDR3 totals 12 residues. CDR1 and CDR2 (germline): SGHRS, YFSETQ. V was clipped by 5 bases and J by 8 bases, with 13 bases between them.

This clonotype has a handful of counts. The chain has TRBV6-6 and TRBJ1-2; D call uncertain. V was shortened by 7 bases and J by 5 bases, with 14 bases between the two germline ends. From germline, CDR1 is MNHNY and CDR2 SVGAGI (reference sequence). The CDR3 has 13 amino acids. The CDR3 region is CASKARPGYGYTF. The CDR3 DNA reads as TGTGCCAGCAAGGCTCGCCCAGGTTATGGCTACACCTTC.

The chain carries TRBV9 and TRBJ2-1; 9 bases fit TRBD2. Per germline, CDR1 SGDLS and CDR2 YYNGEE. CDR3 length: 17 amino acids. V was pared by 4 bases and J by 2 bases, with 10 bases of the junction left unmatched. The CDR3 nucleotides are TGTGCCAGCAGCTTCTCACCTACTAGCGGGCCCTACAATGAGCAGTTCTTC. It yields the protein CASSFSPTSGPYNEQFF.

This clonotype was detected ten times or more. This chain joins TRBV19 and TRBJ2-2; 8 nucleotides line up with TRBD2. Germline V gene lookup returns CDR1 LNHDA and CDR2 SQIVND (reference sequence). J was trimmed by 5 bases and V by 8 bases; bases with no gene match: 7. This CDR3 is 14 amino acids long. As DNA, the CDR3 is TGTGCCAGTCAGCGGGAGCTGCGAACCGGGGAGCTGTTTTTT. This translates into CASQRELRTGELFF.

This clonotype was recorded many times. The V call is TRBV20-1, the J call TRBJ2-7; D is perhaps TRBD1 (5 bases). Germline CDR1 DFQATT, CDR2 SNEGSKA (reference sequence). The CDR3 has 10 residues. The CDR3, as DNA: TGCAGCATAAGGGGCGGCGAGCAGTACTTC. Its translation: CSIRGGEQYF.

This clonotype occurred a few times. J is TRBJ1-6 and V is TRBV12-3 or TRBV12-4; D is possibly TRBD1 (6 bases). The CDR3 has 15 amino acids. With 6 bases removed from V and 1 base from J, the gap between germline ends came to 10 bases. Written as DNA, the CDR3 is TGTGCCAGCAGAAGCAGGGGTTCCTATAATTCACCCCTCCACTTT. Translation: CASRSRGSYNSPLHF.

The chain combines TRBV6-5 with TRBJ2-5; 12 bases match TRBD2. Per germline, CDR1 MNHEY and CDR2 SVGAGI. The V gene end was trimmed by 2 bases and the J gene end by 4 bases; junction bases not matched to a gene: 5. CDR3 size: 16 residues. CDR3 in amino acids: CASSYTLAGGTETQYF. CDR3 DNA: TGTGCCAGCAGTTACACACTAGCGGGAGGAACAGAGACCCAGTACTTC.

The chain couples TRBV6-5 to TRBJ1-6; D is possibly TRBD1 (5 bases). The V end lost 3 bases, the J end lost 11 bases, and 14 bases lay between the germline ends. The CDR3 extends over 14 amino acids. In germline, CDR1 is MNHEY, CDR2 SVGAGI. CDR3 in amino acids: CASSYLGPPTPLHF. For the CDR3, the DNA is TGTGCCAGCAGTTATCTGGGGCCACCCACACCCCTCCACTTT.

This clonotype was counted only a few times. The chain recombines TRBV20-1 with TRBJ2-3; TRBD2 might be the D (6 bases). The CDR3 covers 15 residues. Trimming took off 3 bases at V and 6 bases at J, with 19 bases between the two ends. Germline lookup yields CDR1 DFQATT and CDR2 SNEGSKA (reference sequence). The DNA of the CDR3 is TGCAGTGCTAGTGACCCGCGGGGAAGTCGGGATACGCAGTATTTT. It translates to CSASDPRGSRDTQYF.

The chain carries TRBV20-1 and TRBJ2-1, with 8 bases that match TRBD2. The germline gives CDR1 DFQATT, CDR2 SNEGSKA (reference sequence). This CDR3 spans 14 amino acids. Trimming removed 6 bases from V and 5 bases from J; junction bases left unmatched: 9. CDR3 protein: CSARRGARDNEQFF. The CDR3 DNA sequence: TGCAGTGCCCGGCGGGGGGCGCGAGACAATGAGCAGTTCTTC.

The chain carries TRBV20-1 and TRBJ1-6; 9 positions match TRBD1. The CDR3 totals 15 residues. In germline, CDR1 is DFQATT, CDR2 SNEGSKA (reference sequence). V was pared by 6 bases and J by 4 bases, with 7 bases of the junction left unmatched. The CDR3 sequence: CSAMDRGFYNSPLHF. The CDR3, as DNA: TGCAGTGCGATGGACAGGGGTTTTTATAATTCACCCCTCCACTTT.

In its sample, this clonotype was seen a few times. The chain recombines TRBV20-1 with TRBJ2-3, with D hard to call. Germline values: CDR1 DFQATT, CDR2 SNEGSKA (reference sequence). The CDR3 is made up of 15 amino acids. Trimming removed 1 base at V and 6 bases at J, with 17 bases between. The DNA for the CDR3 is TGCAGTGCTAGAGGTGGCAGGAGACACACGGATACGCAGTATTTT. Translation gives CSARGGRRHTDTQYF.

This clonotype was seen ten or more times. The CDR3 DNA is TGCAGCGTTCGACGACAGAACACTGAAGCTTTCTTT. It translates to CSVRRQNTEAFF. This chain uses TRBV29-1 with TRBJ1-1; D ambiguous. Trimming pared 5 bases from V and 1 base from J, leaving 8 bases between. This CDR3 has 12 residues. Germline V lookup: CDR1 SQVTM, CDR2 ANQGSEA.

This clonotype was counted at least ten times. This rearrangement joins TRBV25-1 to TRBJ2-3; the match to TRBD2 covers 14 bases. The CDR3 is 16 amino acids. Unmatched junction bases numbered 5, after V lost 4 bases and J lost 5 bases. Germline lookup yields CDR1 MGHDK and CDR2 SYGVNS. The CDR3 is CASSGRLAGGRDTQYF. In DNA form, the CDR3 reads TGTGCCAGCAGTGGACGACTAGCGGGAGGGCGAGATACGCAGTATTTT.

This clonotype came up a few times. The V and J genes are TRBV29-1 and TRBJ2-5; maybe TRBD1 (6 bases). Trimming removed 6 bases at V and 4 bases at J, with 18 bases between. From germline, CDR1 is SQVTM and CDR2 ANQGSEA. CDR3 length: 14 amino acids. CDR3 in DNA: TGCAGCGTGGCCATCGGACGGACAGTAGAGACCCAGTACTTC. Protein: CSVAIGRTVETQYF.

The chain employs TRBV12-3 or TRBV12-4 and TRBJ2-1, with D perhaps TRBD1 (5 bases). Trimming left V 1 base short and J 7 bases short, with 8 bases between. The CDR3 is made up of 13 amino acids. The CDR3 sequence: CASSLVRDNEQFF. The CDR3 DNA reads TGTGCCAGCAGTTTAGTCAGGGATAATGAGCAGTTCTTC.

CDR3 protein: CSAPTHTYEQYF. CDR3 bases: TGCAGTGCTCCGACTCATACCTACGAGCAGTACTTC. This chain connects TRBV20-1 to TRBJ2-7, with unresolved D. The germline CDR1 and CDR2 sequences are DFQATT and SNEGSKA (reference sequence). V lost 5 bases to trimming and J lost 2 bases, with 10 bases between them. The CDR3 spans 12 residues.

This clonotype was seen ten or more times. This rearrangement joins TRBV13 to TRBJ2-5; the D gene is possibly TRBD1 (7 bases). CDR3 length equals 14 residues. CDR1 is PRHDT, CDR2 FYEKMQ, per germline (reference sequence). V lost 5 bases, J lost 3 bases, and 13 bases lay in between. The CDR3 region is CASSRGTAKETQYF. The CDR3 DNA sequence: TGTGCCAGCAGCCGCGGGACAGCGAAAGAGACCCAGTACTTC.

V usage is TRBV20-1 and J usage is TRBJ2-1, with unresolved D. Per the germline V gene, CDR1 is DFQATT and CDR2 is SNEGSKA (reference sequence). The CDR3 covers 12 residues. Trimming took 4 bases from V and 1 from J, leaving 5 bases between them. CDR3 loop: CSAMRSYNEQFF. CDR3 nucleotides: TGCAGTGCTATGCGGTCCTACAATGAGCAGTTCTTC.

This rearrangement joins TRBV6-5 to TRBJ1-5; a possible D gene is TRBD1 (6 bases). CDR1 and CDR2 (germline): MNHEY, SVGAGI. The CDR3 sequence is 14 residues long. The V gene lost 5 bases and the J gene lost 6 bases, with 14 bases spanning the gap. The CDR3 spells CASSTRQAGQPQHF. CDR3 nucleotides: TGTGCCAGCAGTACTCGACAGGCCGGTCAGCCCCAGCATTTT.

A few counts support this clonotype. The chain links TRBV12-5 to TRBJ1-4; D might be TRBD1 (6 bases). V was trimmed by 0 bases and J by 4 bases, leaving 18 bases between them. The CDR3 has 18 amino acids. CDR1 is LGHNT, CDR2 FRNRAP, per germline. DNA of the CDR3: TGTGCTAGTGGTTTGGTATCGGGGGAGGGCAGGGGTAATGAAAAACTGTTTTTT. Translation gives CASGLVSGEGRGNEKLFF.